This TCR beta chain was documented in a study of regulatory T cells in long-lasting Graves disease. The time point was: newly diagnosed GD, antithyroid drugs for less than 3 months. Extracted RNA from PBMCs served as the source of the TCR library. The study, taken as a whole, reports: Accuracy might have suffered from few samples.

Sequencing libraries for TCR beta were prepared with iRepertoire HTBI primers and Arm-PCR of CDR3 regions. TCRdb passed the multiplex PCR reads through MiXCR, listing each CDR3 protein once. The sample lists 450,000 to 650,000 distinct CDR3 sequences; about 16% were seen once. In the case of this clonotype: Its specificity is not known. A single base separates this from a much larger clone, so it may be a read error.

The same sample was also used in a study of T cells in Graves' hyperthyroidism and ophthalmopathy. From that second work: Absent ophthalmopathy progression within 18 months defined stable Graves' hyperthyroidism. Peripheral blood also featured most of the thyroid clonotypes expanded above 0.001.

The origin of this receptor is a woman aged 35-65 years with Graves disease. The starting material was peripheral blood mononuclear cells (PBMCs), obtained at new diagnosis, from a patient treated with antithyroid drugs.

The CDR3 DNA reads as TGTGCCGGCAGTTACGCCACTTCACCCCTCCACTTT. Translation: CAGSYATSPLHF. The chain recombines TRBV12-3 or TRBV12-4 with TRBJ1-6; the D is unclear. This CDR3 region has 12 residues.